Described below is a single T cell receptor (beta chain) sequence and its context. This sample is drawn from a study of T cell changes during pregnancy in multiple sclerosis. The CDR3 has 17 amino acids. V lost 5 bases to trimming and J lost 1 base; unmatched junction nucleotides: 8. Per germline, CDR1 MDHEN and CDR2 SYDVKM. Sequenced by immunoSEQ multiplex PCR; TCRdb stores in-frame clones only, minus some. The sample holds about 15,000 clones, around 96% seen once. The chain couples TRBV28 to TRBJ1-2, with TRBD1 matching over 12 bases. The origin of this receptor is a female donor with multiple sclerosis, enrolled in a pregnancy study. The sample was peripheral blood, taken in the third trimester of pregnancy. The CDR3 sequence is CASSIHGTGGVNYGYTF. The CDR3 nucleotides read TGTGCCAGCAGTATCCATGGGACAGGGGGCGTTAACTATGGCTACACCTTC.